The 28 T cell receptor beta chains listed next were all sequenced from one sample in a study of identical twins. MiXCR, run by TCRdb on the 5' RACE reads, gives a single entry per CDR3 protein. This sample has hundreds of thousands of distinct CDR3 sequences; approximately 6.1% occur once, and the top ten carry roughly 1.8%. Sequenced input: naive T cells sorted from blood. Receptors were obtained from a man aged 18 to 29 in good health.

This clonotype was detected ten times or more. The V call is TRBV3-1, the J call TRBJ1-2; D is unresolved. Germline CDR1 LGHDT, CDR2 YNNKEL (reference sequence). This CDR3 comprises 12 residues. Trimming pared 6 bases from V and 5 bases from J, leaving 10 bases between. CDR3: CASRDPGYGYTF. For the CDR3, the DNA is TGTGCCAGCAGAGACCCCGGGTATGGCTACACCTTC. Full variable domain (outside the CDR3, taken from reference TRBV3-1 and TRBJ1-2): DTAVSQTPKYLVTQMGNDKSIKCEQNLGHDTMYWYKQDSKKFLKIMFSYNNKELIINETVPNRFSPKSPDKAHLNLHINSLELGDSAVYFCASRDPGYGYTFGSGTRLTVV.

This clonotype was recorded many times. The DNA of the CDR3 is TGTGCCAGCACTACGACTAGCGGGAGCTCCTACAATGAGCAGTTCTTC. This gives the protein CASTTTSGSSYNEQFF. The J gene is TRBJ2-1, the V gene TRBV12-3 or TRBV12-4; 12 positions agree with TRBD2. CDR3 length: 16 amino acids. The junction had 4 bases not matched to a gene; V was cut back by 7 bases and J by 0 bases.

V is TRBV29-1 and J is TRBJ2-7, with no clear D. The CDR3 is 16 residues long. Germline V CDR1 and CDR2: SQVTM, ANQGSEA. The V gene lost 6 bases and the J gene lost 0 bases, with 21 bases spanning the gap. The CDR3 DNA reads as TGCAGCGTCTCTTTCTATCCTAGTCGGTCCTCCTACGAGCAGTACTTC. Its translation is CSVSFYPSRSSYEQYF.

Only a few counts were recorded for this clonotype. The chain has TRBV12-3 or TRBV12-4 and TRBJ2-7; 13 nucleotides line up with TRBD2. The junction had 12 bases not matched to a gene; V was cut back by 2 bases and J by 2 bases. The CDR3 loop spans 19 amino acids. CDR3 nucleotide sequence: TGTGCCAGCAGTTTAACCGGGACTAGCGGGACGAATAGTGCCTACGAGCAGTACTTC. This encodes CASSLTGTSGTNSAYEQYF.

This clonotype was picked up many times. The gene calls are TRBV7-9 and TRBJ1-1; D unclear. This CDR3 comprises 12 residues. Germline CDR1 SEHNR, CDR2 FQNEAQ (reference sequence). V shed 3 bases and J shed 5 bases, with 7 bases lying between them. Here the CDR3 reads CASSFEWTEAFF. For the CDR3, the DNA is TGTGCCAGCAGCTTCGAATGGACTGAAGCTTTCTTT.

This clonotype was observed many times. This sequence joins TRBV6-5 and TRBJ2-7; D uncertain. Germline values: CDR1 MNHEY, CDR2 SVGAGI. This CDR3 spans 15 amino acids. V was pared by 2 bases and J by 0 bases, with 11 bases between. The DNA for the CDR3 is TGTGCCAGCAGTTACGAACCCCAGAGCTCCTACGAGCAGTACTTC. This translates into CASSYEPQSSYEQYF.

In regard to this clonotype: This may arise from a read error, as a much more abundant clone is one base away. For the CDR3, the DNA is TGTGCCAGCAGCTTGAAACAGTACCAAGAGACCCAGTACTTC. Protein sequence: CASSLKQYQETQYF. This chain links TRBV5-5 with TRBJ2-5; no firm D call. V was cut by 1 base and J by 0 bases, with 7 bases left in between. This CDR3 region has 14 residues. CDR1 is SGHKS, CDR2 YYEKEE, per germline (reference sequence).

The J gene is TRBJ2-2, the V gene TRBV12-3 or TRBV12-4, with 11 nucleotides matching TRBD2. The length of the CDR3 is 14 residues. The ends lost 3 bases at V and 7 bases at J; junction bases unmatched: 1. CDR3 in amino acids: CASSFSGRGGELFF. The CDR3 coding sequence is TGTGCCAGCAGTTTTAGCGGGAGGGGCGGGGAGCTGTTTTTT.

This clonotype was counted at least ten times. The CDR3 DNA reads as TGTGCCAGCAGCTCGGTGGCGCGGGAGGGCCGTCATACCCAGTACGTC. Encoded protein: CASSSVAREGRHTQYV. The chain couples TRBV11-2 to TRBJ2-7; 9 positions match TRBD2. J lost 10 bases, V lost 4 bases, and 17 bases had no gene match. Looked up from germline, CDR1 is SGHAT and CDR2 is FQNNGV. The CDR3 is 16 amino acids.

This clonotype showed up many times. The chain couples TRBV5-5 to TRBJ1-4; D might be TRBD1 (5 bases). This CDR3 has 15 amino acids. Germline V gives CDR1 SGHKS, CDR2 YYEKEE (reference sequence). Between the trimmed V and J ends, which lost 1 base and 8 bases, there was a span of 15 bases. Here the CDR3 reads CASSLRGQLGEKLFF. CDR3 sequence (DNA): TGTGCCAGCAGCTTGCGTGGACAACTGGGAGAAAAACTGTTTTTT.

The chain combines TRBV5-1 with TRBJ2-2; D may be TRBD2 (5 bases). The CDR3 is made up of 17 amino acids. The germline V gene encodes CDR1 SGHRS and CDR2 YFSETQ. V lost 2 bases and J lost 1, with 15 bases in between. CDR3 nucleotides: TGCGCCAGCAGCTTATGGCGGGCAATAAGGAACACCGGGGAGCTGTTTTTT. Translating it yields CASSLWRAIRNTGELFF.

This clonotype has only a few counts. The chain uses TRBV7-9 and TRBJ2-6; no clear D gene. V was trimmed by 1 base and J by 0 bases, leaving 7 bases between them. The CDR3 is made up of 16 amino acids. CDR1 and CDR2 (germline): SEHNR, FQNEAQ (reference sequence). The CDR3 bases are TGTGCCAGCAGCTTAGTCCGTCGCTCTGGGGCCAACGTCCTGACTTTC. Translating gives CASSLVRRSGANVLTF.

The rearrangement uses TRBV28 and TRBJ2-7; 9 bases line up with TRBD2. The CDR3 has 14 residues. The V gene end was trimmed by 7 bases and the J gene end by 4 bases; junction bases not matched to a gene: 8. From germline, CDR1 is MDHEN and CDR2 SYDVKM. CDR3 DNA: TGTGCCAGCATGTCGGCGGGAGGGTTGTACGAGCAGTACTTC. It encodes CASMSAGGLYEQYF.

The genes are TRBV11-2 and TRBJ2-1, with D perhaps matching TRBD1 (5 bases). The CDR3 has 14 residues. Germline lookup yields CDR1 SGHAT and CDR2 FQNNGV. V lost 5 bases, J lost 9 bases, and 17 bases lay in between. The CDR3 loop is CASSPFRPRVEQFF. The CDR3 bases are TGTGCCAGCAGCCCCTTTCGCCCCAGGGTTGAGCAGTTCTTC.

The chain recombines TRBV4-1 with TRBJ2-6; no clear D gene. Trimming removed 0 bases at V and 0 bases at J, with 9 bases between. The CDR3 is made up of 17 amino acids. Per germline, CDR1 MGHRA and CDR2 YSYEKL. CDR3 amino acids: CASSQEGPNSGANVLTF. Here the CDR3 DNA reads TGCGCCAGCAGCCAAGAAGGACCCAACTCTGGGGCCAACGTCCTGACTTTC.

This clonotype was seen only a few times. The rearrangement uses TRBV29-1 and TRBJ2-2; TRBD1 might be the D (5 bases). Trimming stripped 3 bases from V and 4 bases from J, with 12 bases between. This CDR3 contains 14 residues. The V gene's germline CDR1 is SQVTM and CDR2 ANQGSEA. CDR3 loop: CSVEDKGPTGELFF. The DNA of the CDR3 is TGCAGCGTTGAGGATAAGGGGCCCACCGGGGAGCTGTTTTTT.

For this clonotype: This could be a read error, since a much larger clone is one nucleotide away. J is TRBJ2-2 and V is TRBV10-3; the D is unclear. With 8 bases removed from V and 9 bases from J, the gap between germline ends came to 10 bases. The CDR3 has 11 amino acids. The germline V gene has CDR1 ENHRY and CDR2 SYGVKD. CDR3 nucleotides: TGTGCCATCTCGGACGGCAGGGAGCTGTTTTTT. The encoded protein is CAISDGRELFF.

This clonotype came up many times. The chain has TRBV5-1 and TRBJ2-1; 11 nucleotides line up with TRBD2. After removal of 7 bases from V and 4 bases from J, the junction contained 7 bases not matched to a gene. Germline values: CDR1 SGHRS, CDR2 YFSETQ. The CDR3 is 15 residues long. This chain's CDR3 is CASQGLAEGYNEQFF. The CDR3 nucleotides are TGCGCCAGCCAGGGACTAGCGGAGGGATACAATGAGCAGTTCTTC.

The J gene is TRBJ2-1, the V gene TRBV10-1, with a possible D match to TRBD2 (7 bases). Germline lookup yields CDR1 WNHNN and CDR2 SYGVQD (reference sequence). Trimming pared 0 bases from V and 10 bases from J, leaving 10 bases between. The CDR3 covers 13 residues. The CDR3 spells CASSESGRGEQFF. CDR3 coding DNA: TGCGCCAGCAGTGAGTCGGGGAGGGGGGAGCAGTTCTTC.

This clonotype has only a few counts. The chain links TRBV7-9 to TRBJ2-1; TRBD2 agrees at 9 bases. The CDR3 is made up of 14 amino acids. V was pared by 11 bases and J by 7 bases, with 12 bases of the junction left unmatched. Germline CDR1 reads SEHNR; CDR2 reads FQNEAQ (reference sequence). The CDR3 DNA follows: TGTGCCGGATCCCATAGCGGGAGAGGGAATGAGCAGTTCTTC. This sequence encodes CAGSHSGRGNEQFF.

This clonotype was found many times. The chain has TRBV4-1 and TRBJ2-3; 9 bases agree with TRBD1. With V trimmed by 6 bases and J by 2 bases, 9 bases remained unmatched. The CDR3 runs 16 residues. Per germline, CDR1 MGHRA and CDR2 YSYEKL. This CDR3 reads CASRPGQGRNTDTQYF. CDR3 bases: TGCGCCAGCAGGCCCGGACAGGGGCGAAACACAGATACGCAGTATTTT.

This clonotype came up many times. This chain connects TRBV10-3 to TRBJ2-7; tentative D call: TRBD1 (7 bases). This CDR3 region has 13 residues. CDR1 is ENHRY, CDR2 SYGVKD, per germline. V was cut by 0 bases and J by 7 bases, with 10 bases left in between. The CDR3 spells CAISESTGREQYV. The CDR3 nucleotides read TGTGCCATCAGTGAGTCGACAGGGAGGGAGCAGTACGTC.

V is TRBV5-1 and J is TRBJ2-7; 8 bases agree with TRBD1. The CDR3 extends over 17 amino acids. From germline, CDR1 is SGHRS and CDR2 YFSETQ. V lost 3 bases to trimming and J lost 6 bases; unmatched junction nucleotides: 17. DNA of the CDR3: TGCGCCAGCAGCTGGGGGGCAAGGACAGGGTCCTACGCCGAGCAGTACTTC. This encodes CASSWGARTGSYAEQYF.

Of note for this clonotype: It may be a read error: a sequence one base away is much more abundant. This chain links TRBV28 with TRBJ1-1, with D maybe TRBD1 (5 bases). Germline values: CDR1 MDHEN, CDR2 SYDVKM. The CDR3 covers 15 residues. The CDR3 DNA sequence: TGTGACAGCAGTCCGAGGGCTTGGGGGGACACTGAAGCTTTCTTT. Protein: CDSSPRAWGDTEAFF.

A few counts support this clonotype. V usage is TRBV20-1 and J usage is TRBJ1-1, with no clear D. V was cut by 3 bases and J by 1 base, with 9 bases left in between. The CDR3 totals 13 residues. CDR1 is DFQATT, CDR2 SNEGSKA, per germline (reference sequence). CDR3 amino acids: CSARIGRNTEAFF. CDR3 in DNA: TGCAGTGCTAGGATTGGCCGGAACACTGAAGCTTTCTTT.

The chain is built from TRBV18 and TRBJ2-5; 7 bases map to TRBD1. Germline values: CDR1 KGHSH, CDR2 LQKENI. V trimming: 3 bases; J trimming: 3 bases; junction bases outside the gene matches: 4. The CDR3 is 14 residues long. CDR3 bases: TGTGCCAGCTCACCCGGGACAGCAGAAGAGACCCAGTACTTC. It is translated as CASSPGTAEETQYF. The entire variable domain, with the rest obtained from reference TRBV18 and TRBJ2-5, is as follows: NAGVMQNPRHLVRRRGQEARLRCSPMKGHSHVYWYRQLPEEGLKFMVYLQKENIIDESGMPKERFSAEFPKEGPSILRIQQVVRGDSAAYFCASSPGTAEETQYFGPGTRLLVL.

This clonotype has a count of ten or more. The genes are TRBV10-3 and TRBJ2-4; maybe TRBD1 (5 bases). The CDR3 extends over 11 amino acids. V was cut by 4 bases and J by 8 bases, with 6 bases left in between. CDR1 ENHRY and CDR2 SYGVKD come from the germline V gene. The CDR3 loop reads CAISVGDIQYF. CDR3 sequence (DNA): TGTGCCATCAGTGTAGGGGACATTCAGTACTTC.

The gene calls are TRBV7-8 and TRBJ2-5, with no clear D. Trimming shortened V by 4 bases and J by 2 bases, and 14 bases separated the two germline ends. The CDR3 has 15 residues. Per germline, CDR1 SGHVS and CDR2 FQNEAQ. The CDR3 reads CASSSPIGVQETQYF. The CDR3 nucleotides read TGTGCCAGCAGCTCCCCCATCGGAGTACAAGAGACCCAGTACTTC.